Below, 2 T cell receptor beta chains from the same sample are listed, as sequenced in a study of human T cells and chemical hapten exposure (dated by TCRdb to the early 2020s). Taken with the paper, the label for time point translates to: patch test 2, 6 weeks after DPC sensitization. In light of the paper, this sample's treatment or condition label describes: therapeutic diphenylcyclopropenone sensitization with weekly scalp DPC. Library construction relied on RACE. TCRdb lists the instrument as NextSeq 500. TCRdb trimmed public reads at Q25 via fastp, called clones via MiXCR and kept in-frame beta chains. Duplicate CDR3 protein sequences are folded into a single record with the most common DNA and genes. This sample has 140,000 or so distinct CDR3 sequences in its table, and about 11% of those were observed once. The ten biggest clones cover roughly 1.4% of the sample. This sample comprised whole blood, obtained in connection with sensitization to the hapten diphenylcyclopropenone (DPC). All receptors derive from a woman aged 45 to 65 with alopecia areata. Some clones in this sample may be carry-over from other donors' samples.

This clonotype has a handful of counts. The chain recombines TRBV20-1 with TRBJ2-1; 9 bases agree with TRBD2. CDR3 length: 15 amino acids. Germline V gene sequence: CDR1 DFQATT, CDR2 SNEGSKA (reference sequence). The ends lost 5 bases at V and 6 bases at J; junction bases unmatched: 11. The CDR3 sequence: CSAPLAGIGSNEQFF. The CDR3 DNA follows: TGCAGTGCTCCCCTAGCGGGAATAGGGTCCAATGAGCAGTTCTTC.

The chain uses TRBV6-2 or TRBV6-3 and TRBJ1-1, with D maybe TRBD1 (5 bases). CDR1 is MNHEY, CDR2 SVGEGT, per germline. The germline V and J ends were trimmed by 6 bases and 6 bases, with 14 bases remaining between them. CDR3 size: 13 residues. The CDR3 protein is CASRDTLEPEAFF. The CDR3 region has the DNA TGTGCCAGCAGGGACACCCTCGAACCTGAAGCTTTCTTT.